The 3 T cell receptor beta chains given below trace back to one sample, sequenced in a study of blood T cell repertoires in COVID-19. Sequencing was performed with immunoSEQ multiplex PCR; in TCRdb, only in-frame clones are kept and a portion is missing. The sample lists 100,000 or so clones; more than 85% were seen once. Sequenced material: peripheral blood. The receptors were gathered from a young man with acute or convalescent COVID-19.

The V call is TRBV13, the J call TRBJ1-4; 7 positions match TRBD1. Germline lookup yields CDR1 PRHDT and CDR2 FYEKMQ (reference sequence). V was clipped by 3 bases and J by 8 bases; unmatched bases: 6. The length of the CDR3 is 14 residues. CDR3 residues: CASSLRGRREKLFF. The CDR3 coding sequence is TGTGCCAGCAGCTTGAGGGGGCGCAGGGAAAAACTGTTTTTT.

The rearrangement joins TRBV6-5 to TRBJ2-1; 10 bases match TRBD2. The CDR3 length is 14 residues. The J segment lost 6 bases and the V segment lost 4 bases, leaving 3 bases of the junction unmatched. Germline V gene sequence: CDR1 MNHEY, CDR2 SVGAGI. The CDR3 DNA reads TGTGCCAGCAGTTGGCTAGCGGGAGTCAATGAGCAGTTCTTC. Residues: CASSWLAGVNEQFF.

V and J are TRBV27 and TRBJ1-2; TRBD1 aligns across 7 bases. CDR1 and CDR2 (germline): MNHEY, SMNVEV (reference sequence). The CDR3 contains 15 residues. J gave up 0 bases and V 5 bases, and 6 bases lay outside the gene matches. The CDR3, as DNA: TGTGCCAGCAGTGCGGGACAGATAGCTAACTATGGCTACACCTTC. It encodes CASSAGQIANYGYTF.